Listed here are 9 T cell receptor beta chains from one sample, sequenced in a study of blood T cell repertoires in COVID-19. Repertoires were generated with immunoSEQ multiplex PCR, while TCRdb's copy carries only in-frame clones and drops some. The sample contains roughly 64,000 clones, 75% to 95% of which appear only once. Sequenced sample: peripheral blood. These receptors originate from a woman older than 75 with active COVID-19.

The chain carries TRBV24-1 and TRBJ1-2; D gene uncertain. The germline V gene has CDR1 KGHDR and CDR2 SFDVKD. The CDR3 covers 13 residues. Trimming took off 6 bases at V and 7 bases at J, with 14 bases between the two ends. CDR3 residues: CATSQASIGGYTF. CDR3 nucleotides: TGTGCCACCAGTCAGGCGTCCATCGGTGGCTACACCTTC.

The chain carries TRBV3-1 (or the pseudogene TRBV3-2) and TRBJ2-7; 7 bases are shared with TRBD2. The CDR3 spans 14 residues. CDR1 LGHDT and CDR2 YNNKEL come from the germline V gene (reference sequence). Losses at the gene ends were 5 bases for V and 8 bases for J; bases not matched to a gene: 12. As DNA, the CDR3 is TGTGCCAGCAGCGTACTAGCGTTTACGGGGCAGCAGTACTTC. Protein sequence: CASSVLAFTGQQYF.

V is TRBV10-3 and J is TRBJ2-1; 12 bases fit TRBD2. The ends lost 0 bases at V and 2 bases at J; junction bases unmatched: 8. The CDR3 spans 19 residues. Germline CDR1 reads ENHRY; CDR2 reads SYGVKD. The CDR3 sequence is CAISESGTSGGSAYNEQFF. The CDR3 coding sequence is TGTGCCATCAGTGAGTCGGGAACTAGCGGGGGGTCGGCCTACAATGAGCAGTTCTTC.

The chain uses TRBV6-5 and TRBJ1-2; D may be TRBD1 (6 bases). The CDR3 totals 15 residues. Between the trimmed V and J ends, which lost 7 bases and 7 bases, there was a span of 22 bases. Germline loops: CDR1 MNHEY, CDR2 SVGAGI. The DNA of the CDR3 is TGTGCCAGCAAAGAGACAGGACCTTGGAGAGGTGGCTACACCTTC. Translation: CASKETGPWRGGYTF.

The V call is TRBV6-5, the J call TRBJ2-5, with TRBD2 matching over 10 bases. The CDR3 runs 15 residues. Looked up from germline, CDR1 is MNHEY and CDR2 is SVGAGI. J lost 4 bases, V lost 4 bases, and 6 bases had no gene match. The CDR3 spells CASSFSAGGRETQYF. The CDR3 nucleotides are TGTGCCAGCAGTTTCTCAGCGGGGGGGCGAGAGACCCAGTACTTC.

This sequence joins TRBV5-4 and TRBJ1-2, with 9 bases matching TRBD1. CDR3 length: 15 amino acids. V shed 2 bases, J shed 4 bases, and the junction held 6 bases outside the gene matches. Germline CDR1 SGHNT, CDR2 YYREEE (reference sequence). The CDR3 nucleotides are TGTGCCAGCAGCTTAGGGACAGGGACCGGCTATGGCTACACCTTC. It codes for CASSLGTGTGYGYTF.

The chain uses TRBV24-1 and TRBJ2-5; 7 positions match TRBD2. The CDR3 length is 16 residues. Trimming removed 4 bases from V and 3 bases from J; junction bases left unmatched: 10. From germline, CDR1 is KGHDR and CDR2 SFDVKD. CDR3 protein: CATSDAAGTGEETQYF. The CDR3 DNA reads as TGTGCCACCAGTGACGCAGCGGGGACGGGAGAAGAGACCCAGTACTTC.

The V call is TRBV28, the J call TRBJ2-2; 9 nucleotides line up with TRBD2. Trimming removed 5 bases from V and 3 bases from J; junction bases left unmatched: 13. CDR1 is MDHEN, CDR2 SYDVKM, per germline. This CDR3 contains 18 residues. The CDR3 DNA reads TGTGCCAGCAGTCGCCTATCGAGCGGGGGGCCTTACACCGGGGAGCTGTTTTTT. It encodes CASSRLSSGGPYTGELFF. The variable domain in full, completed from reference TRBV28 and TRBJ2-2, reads DVKVTQSSRYLVKRTGEKVFLECVQDMDHENMFWYRQDPGLGLRLIYFSYDVKMKEKGDIPEGYSVSREKKERFSLILESASTNQTSMYLCASSRLSSGGPYTGELFFGEGSRLTVL.

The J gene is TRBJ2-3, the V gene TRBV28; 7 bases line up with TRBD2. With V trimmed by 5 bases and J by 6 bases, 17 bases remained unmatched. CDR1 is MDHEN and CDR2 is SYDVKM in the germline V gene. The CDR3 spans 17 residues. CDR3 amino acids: CASSRPGTKYGADTQYF. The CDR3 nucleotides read TGTGCCAGCAGTCGTCCCGGGACTAAGTACGGAGCCGATACGCAGTATTTT.